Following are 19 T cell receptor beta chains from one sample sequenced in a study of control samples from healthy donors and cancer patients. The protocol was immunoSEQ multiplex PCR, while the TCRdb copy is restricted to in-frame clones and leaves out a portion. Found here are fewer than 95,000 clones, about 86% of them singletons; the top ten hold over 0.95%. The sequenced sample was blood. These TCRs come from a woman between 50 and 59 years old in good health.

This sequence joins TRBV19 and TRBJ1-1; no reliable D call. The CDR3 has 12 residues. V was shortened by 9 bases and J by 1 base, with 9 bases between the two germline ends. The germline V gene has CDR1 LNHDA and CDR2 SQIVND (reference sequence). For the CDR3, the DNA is TGTGCCAGCTCCAGAGGGAACACTGAAGCTTTCTTT. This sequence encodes CASSRGNTEAFF.

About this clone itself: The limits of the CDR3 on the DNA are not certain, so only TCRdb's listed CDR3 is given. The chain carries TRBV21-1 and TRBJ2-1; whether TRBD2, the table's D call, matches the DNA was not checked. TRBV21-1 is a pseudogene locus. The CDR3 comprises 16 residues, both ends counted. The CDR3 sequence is CASSKVGRGSYNEQFF.

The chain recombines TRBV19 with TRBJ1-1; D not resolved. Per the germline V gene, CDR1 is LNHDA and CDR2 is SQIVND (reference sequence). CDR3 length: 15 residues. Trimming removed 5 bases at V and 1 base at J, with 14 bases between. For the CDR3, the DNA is TGTGCCAGTAGTTATCGGGCAGCTACGAACACTGAAGCTTTCTTT. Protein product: CASSYRAATNTEAFF.

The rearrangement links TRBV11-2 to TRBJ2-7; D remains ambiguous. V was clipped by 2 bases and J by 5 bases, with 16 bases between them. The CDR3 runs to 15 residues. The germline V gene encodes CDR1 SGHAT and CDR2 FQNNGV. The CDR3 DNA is TGTGCCAGCAGCTTATCTCCTTGGGGAATGGACGAGCAGTACTTC. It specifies CASSLSPWGMDEQYF. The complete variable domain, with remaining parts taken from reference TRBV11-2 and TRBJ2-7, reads EAGVAQSPRYKIIEKRQSVAFWCNPISGHATLYWYQQILGQGPKLLIQFQNNGVVDDSQLPKDRFSAERLKGVDSTLKIQPAKLEDSAVYLCASSLSPWGMDEQYFGPGTRLTVT.

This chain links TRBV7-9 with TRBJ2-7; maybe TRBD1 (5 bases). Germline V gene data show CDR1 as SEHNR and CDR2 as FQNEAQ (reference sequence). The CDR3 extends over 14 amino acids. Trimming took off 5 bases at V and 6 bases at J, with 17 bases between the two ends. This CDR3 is CASSPWTTLGEQYF. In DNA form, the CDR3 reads TGTGCCAGCAGCCCATGGACAACATTGGGCGAGCAGTACTTC.

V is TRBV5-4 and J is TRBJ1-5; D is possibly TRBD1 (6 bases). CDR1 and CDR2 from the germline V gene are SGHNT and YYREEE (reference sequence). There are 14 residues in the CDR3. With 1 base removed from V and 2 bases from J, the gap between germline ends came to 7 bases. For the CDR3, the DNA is TGTGCCAGCAGCTTGAGGGGGGGCAATCAGCCCCAGCATTTT. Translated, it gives CASSLRGGNQPQHF.

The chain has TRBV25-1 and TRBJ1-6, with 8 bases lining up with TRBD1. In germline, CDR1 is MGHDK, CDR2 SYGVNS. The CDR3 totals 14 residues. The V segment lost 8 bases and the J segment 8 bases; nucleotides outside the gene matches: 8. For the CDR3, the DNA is TGTGCCAGCGGATCAGCAGGGGGCGATTCACCCCTCCACTTT. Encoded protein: CASGSAGGDSPLHF.

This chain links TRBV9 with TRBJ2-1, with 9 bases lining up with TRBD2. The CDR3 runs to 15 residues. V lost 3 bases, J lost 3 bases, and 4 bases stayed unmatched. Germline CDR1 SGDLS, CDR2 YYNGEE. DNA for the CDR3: TGTGCCAGCAGCGCCCGGACTAGCGACTACAATGAGCAGTTCTTC. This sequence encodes CASSARTSDYNEQFF.

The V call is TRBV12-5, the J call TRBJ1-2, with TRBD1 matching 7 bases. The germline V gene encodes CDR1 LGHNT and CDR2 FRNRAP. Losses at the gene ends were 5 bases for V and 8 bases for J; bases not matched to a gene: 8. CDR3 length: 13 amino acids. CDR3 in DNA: TGTGCTAGTGGTGTGGAGGGGGCCCGGGGCTACACCTTC. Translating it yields CASGVEGARGYTF.

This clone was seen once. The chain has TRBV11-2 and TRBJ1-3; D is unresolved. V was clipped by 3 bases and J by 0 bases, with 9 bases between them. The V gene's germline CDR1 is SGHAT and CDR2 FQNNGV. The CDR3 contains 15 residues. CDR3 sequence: CASSLRGNSGNTIYF. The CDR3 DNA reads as TGTGCCAGCAGCTTGCGGGGAAACTCTGGAAACACCATATATTTT.

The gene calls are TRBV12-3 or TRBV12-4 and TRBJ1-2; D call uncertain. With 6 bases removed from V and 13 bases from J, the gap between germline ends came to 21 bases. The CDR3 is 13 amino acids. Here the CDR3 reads CASSTSRNRAGTF. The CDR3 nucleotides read TGTGCCAGCAGCACATCCAGGAATCGGGCGGGCACCTTC.

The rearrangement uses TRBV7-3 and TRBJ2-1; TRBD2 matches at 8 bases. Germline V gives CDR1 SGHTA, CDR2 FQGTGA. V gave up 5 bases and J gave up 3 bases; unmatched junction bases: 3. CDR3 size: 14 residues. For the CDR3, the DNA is TGTGCCAGCAGCCTAGCGGGCAACTACAATGAGCAGTTCTTC. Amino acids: CASSLAGNYNEQFF.

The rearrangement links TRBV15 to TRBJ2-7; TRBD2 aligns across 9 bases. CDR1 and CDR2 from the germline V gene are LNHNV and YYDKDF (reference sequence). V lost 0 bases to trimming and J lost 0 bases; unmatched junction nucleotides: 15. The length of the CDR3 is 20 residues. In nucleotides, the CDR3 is TGTGCCACCAGCAGAGATCGTGTGGGAGCGGGAGGTTTGCGCTCCTACGAGCAGTACTTC. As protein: CATSRDRVGAGGLRSYEQYF.

The CDR3 nucleotides are TGCGCCAGCAGCTTGGGGGGGACATCGAACACTGAAGCTTTCTTT. Its translation: CASSLGGTSNTEAFF. The chain couples TRBV5-1 to TRBJ1-1, with a tentative D call TRBD1 (6 bases). The CDR3 is 15 amino acids. Germline lookup yields CDR1 SGHRS and CDR2 YFSETQ. V was pared by 0 bases and J by 1 base, with 10 bases between.

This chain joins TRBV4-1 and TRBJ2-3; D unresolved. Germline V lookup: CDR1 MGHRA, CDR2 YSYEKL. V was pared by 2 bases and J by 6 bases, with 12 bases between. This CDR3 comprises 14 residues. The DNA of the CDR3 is TGCGCCAGCAGCCAACCCTCCCACCCCGATACGCAGTATTTT. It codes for CASSQPSHPDTQYF.

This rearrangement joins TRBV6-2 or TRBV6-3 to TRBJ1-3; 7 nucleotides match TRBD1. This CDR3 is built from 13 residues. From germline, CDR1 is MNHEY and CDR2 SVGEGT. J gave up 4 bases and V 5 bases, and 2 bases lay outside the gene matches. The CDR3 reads CASSADRGNTIYF. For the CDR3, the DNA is TGTGCCAGCAGTGCGGACAGGGGAAACACCATATATTTT.

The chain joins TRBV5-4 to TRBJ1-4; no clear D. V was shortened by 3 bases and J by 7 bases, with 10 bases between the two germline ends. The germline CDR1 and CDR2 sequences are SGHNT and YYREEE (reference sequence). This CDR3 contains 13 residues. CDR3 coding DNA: TGTGCCAGCAGCTCCGACTTGAGTGAAAAACTGTTTTTT. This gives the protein CASSSDLSEKLFF. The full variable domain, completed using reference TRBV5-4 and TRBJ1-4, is ETGVTQSPTHLIKTRGQQVTLRCSSQSGHNTVSWYQQALGQGPQFIFQYYREEENGRGNFPPRFSGLQFPNYSSELNVNALELDDSALYLCASSSDLSEKLFFGSGTQLSVL.

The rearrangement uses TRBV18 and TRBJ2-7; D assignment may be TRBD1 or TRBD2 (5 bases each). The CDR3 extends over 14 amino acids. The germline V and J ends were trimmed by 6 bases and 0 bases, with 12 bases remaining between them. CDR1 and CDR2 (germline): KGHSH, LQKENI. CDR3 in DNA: TGTGCCAGCTCTTGGGACGGTACCTCCTACGAGCAGTACTTC. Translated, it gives CASSWDGTSYEQYF.

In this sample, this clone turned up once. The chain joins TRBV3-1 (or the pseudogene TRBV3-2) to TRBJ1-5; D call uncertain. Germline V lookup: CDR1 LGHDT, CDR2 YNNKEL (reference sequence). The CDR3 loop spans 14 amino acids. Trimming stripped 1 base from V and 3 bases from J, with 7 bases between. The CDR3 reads CASSQGVVNQPQHF. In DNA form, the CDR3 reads TGTGCCAGCAGCCAAGGAGTGGTCAATCAGCCCCAGCATTTT.